The entry below describes one T cell receptor (beta chain). Its target is unknown. Other nucleotide sequences in the sample specify the same CDR3. The germline V gene encodes CDR1 SGDLS and CDR2 YYNGEE. V dropped 3 bases and J dropped 0; count of bases not matched to a gene: 3. CDR3 length: 14 amino acids. The sample comes from a study of shared clonotypes between healthy human individuals. About the research overall: Per donor, CD8 memory used one plate, CD8 naive used two, CD4 memory used three and CD4 naive used three. Regarding the study as a whole: A handful of donors shared about 4.8% of their naive CD4 clonotypes. Researchers sampled only blood; tissue repertoires likely differ.

The naive CD8 fraction comprised CD45RO-negative cells positively selected for CCR7 and excluded terminally differentiated effector memory CD45RA+ cells. It was across several immunoSEQ plates that each subset's genomic DNA was evenly split. Sequencing was performed with immunoSEQ multiplex PCR; in TCRdb, only in-frame clones are kept and a portion is missing. The sample lists millions of clones; roughly 91% were seen once. The TCR was taken from a man in his late teens or twenties in good health. Some clones in this sample may be carry-over from other donors' samples. Material for sequencing was naive CD8+ T cells from PBMCs. This chain connects TRBV9 to TRBJ2-7; TRBD2 matches at 7 bases. The CDR3 region is CASSGGGSSYEQYF. The CDR3 nucleotides are TGTGCCAGCAGCGGCGGCGGGAGCTCCTACGAGCAGTACTTC. The full variable domain, in which reference TRBV9 and TRBJ2-7 provide the parts outside the CDR3, is DSGVTQTPKHLITATGQRVTLRCSPRSGDLSVYWYQQSLDQGLQFLIQYYNGEERAKGNILERFSAQQFPDLHSELNLSSLELGDSALYFCASSGGGSSYEQYFGPGTRLTVT.